This entry lists 28 T cell receptor beta chains sequenced from one sample in a study of a mutant IDH1 vaccine in newly diagnosed glioma. Data came from immunoSEQ multiplex PCR; TCRdb stores just in-frame clones and leaves some out. The sample shows about 37,000 clones, about 80% of them seen only once. As to time point: week 5, during vaccination. Doses of 300 ug of mutant IDH1 20-mer peptide were given with topical imiquimod. For these TCRs, the target antigens are not known. Source: PBMCs, taken from a glioma patient whose treatment included an IDH1 peptide vaccine. Receptors originate from a man in his thirties or forties with glioma.

The gene calls are TRBV5-1 and TRBJ2-1, with 14 nucleotides matching TRBD2. Losses at the gene ends were 0 bases for V and 5 bases for J; bases not matched to a gene: 10. Germline lookup yields CDR1 SGHRS and CDR2 YFSETQ. The CDR3 runs to 19 residues. CDR3 DNA sequence: TGCGCCAGCAGCTTGGTGGGGACTAGCGGGAGAAGGCTGGACAATGAGCAGTTCTTC. Protein sequence: CASSLVGTSGRRLDNEQFF.

The CDR3 reads CASGISDQPQHF. The CDR3 nucleotides read TGTGCCAGCGGGATTTCGGATCAGCCCCAGCATTTT. This chain links TRBV9 with TRBJ1-5, with D unclear. CDR1 and CDR2 from the germline V gene are SGDLS and YYNGEE. V lost 7 bases and J lost 5, with 10 bases in between. CDR3 length: 12 amino acids.

This clone was found once. The J gene is TRBJ2-5, the V gene TRBV21-1; TRBD1 is the table's D call, not checked against the DNA. TRBV21-1 is recorded as a pseudogene. This CDR3 spans 13 amino acids. CDR3 sequence reads: CASSKDRVETQYF. The CDR3 region has the DNA TGTGCCAGCAGCAAAGACAGGGTGGAGACCCAGTACTTC.

The chain employs TRBV6-6 and TRBJ1-5; D is possibly TRBD1 (5 bases). Germline V gene lookup returns CDR1 MNHNY and CDR2 SVGAGI (reference sequence). CDR3 size: 13 residues. V lost 7 bases, J lost 6 bases, and 13 bases lay in between. As DNA, the CDR3 is TGTGCCAGCACCTACGGGGGGGGTCAGCCCCAGCATTTT. This sequence encodes CASTYGGGQPQHF.

The V call is TRBV5-1, the J call TRBJ2-1; 12 bases fit TRBD2. J gave up 8 bases and V 4 bases, and 7 bases lay outside the gene matches. CDR3 length: 15 residues. In germline, CDR1 is SGHRS, CDR2 YFSETQ. CDR3 in DNA: TGCGCCAGCAGCCCCCGACTAGCGGGAGAAGATGAGCAGTTCTTC. It specifies CASSPRLAGEDEQFF.

This chain joins TRBV5-4 and TRBJ2-7; 9 bases map to TRBD2. The CDR3 has 15 residues. Trimming at V came to 4 bases and at J to 1 base, leaving 6 bases not matched to a gene. Germline V lookup: CDR1 SGHNT, CDR2 YYREEE (reference sequence). This chain's CDR3 is CASSGRTSASYEQYF. Written as DNA, the CDR3 is TGTGCCAGCAGCGGACGGACTAGCGCGTCCTACGAGCAGTACTTC.

This chain connects TRBV13 to TRBJ1-1; D is uncertain. The V gene lost 4 bases and the J gene lost 8 bases, with 20 bases spanning the gap. Germline V CDR1 and CDR2: PRHDT, FYEKMQ (reference sequence). This CDR3 is 15 amino acids long. The chain's CDR3 is CASSSKKRGLAEAFF. The DNA of the CDR3 is TGTGCCAGCAGCTCCAAAAAGCGGGGATTAGCCGAAGCTTTCTTT. Variable domain in full (rest from reference TRBV13 and TRBJ1-1): AAGVIQSPRHLIKEKRETATLKCYPIPRHDTVYWYQQGPGQDPQFLISFYEKMQSDKGSIPDRFSAQQFSDYHSELNMSSLELGDSALYFCASSSKKRGLAEAFFGQGTRLTVV.

The chain is built from TRBV30 and TRBJ1-4; tentative D call: TRBD1 (6 bases). CDR1 and CDR2 from the germline V gene are GTSNPN and SVGIG (reference sequence). The V gene lost 1 base and the J gene lost 9 bases, with 15 bases spanning the gap. The CDR3 has 14 amino acids. This CDR3 is CAWSEDSREKKLFF. DNA for the CDR3: TGTGCCTGGAGTGAGGACAGTAGGGAAAAAAAACTGTTTTTT.

The chain combines TRBV2 with TRBJ1-4, with D unclear. The germline V gene encodes CDR1 SNHLY and CDR2 FYNNEI. Trimming removed 10 bases at V and 3 bases at J, with 9 bases between. The CDR3 runs to 12 residues. For the CDR3, the DNA is TGTGCCACCTCTCCGGCTAATGAAAAACTGTTTTTT. Its protein is CATSPANEKLFF.

The chain recombines TRBV30 with TRBJ1-5; no clear D gene. The germline V gene encodes CDR1 GTSNPN and CDR2 SVGIG (reference sequence). V lost 1 base, J lost 5 bases, and 12 bases lay in between. This CDR3 comprises 14 residues. CDR3 coding DNA: TGTGCCTGGAGTGGACTCATAGCAGATCAGCCCCAGCATTTT. It is translated as CAWSGLIADQPQHF.

The chain employs TRBV9 and TRBJ2-1; no clear D gene. The germline V and J ends were trimmed by 0 bases and 8 bases, with 3 bases remaining between them. CDR1 is SGDLS and CDR2 is YYNGEE in the germline V gene. This CDR3 contains 11 residues. As DNA, the CDR3 is TGTGCCAGCAGCGTAGGGGATGAGCAGTTCTTC. Translated: CASSVGDEQFF.

The gene calls are TRBV13 and TRBJ1-2; tentatively, D is TRBD1 (5 bases). Trimming pared 0 bases from V and 5 bases from J, leaving 10 bases between. CDR3 length: 14 residues. Germline V gene sequence: CDR1 PRHDT, CDR2 FYEKMQ (reference sequence). In DNA, the CDR3 is TGTGCCAGCAGCTTAGGGGGCGCAGGGTATGGCTACACCTTC. Its protein product is CASSLGGAGYGYTF.

The rearrangement links TRBV4-2 to TRBJ1-3; D remains ambiguous. CDR1 LGHNA and CDR2 YNFKEQ come from the germline V gene. CDR3 length: 14 amino acids. V was clipped by 0 bases and J by 4 bases, with 7 bases between them. CDR3 DNA sequence: TGTGCCAGCAGCCAAGATAGCGGAGGAAACACCATATATTTT. Amino acids: CASSQDSGGNTIYF.

CDR3 amino acids: CASSLDAGGTYEQYF. CDR3 nucleotides: TGTGCCAGCAGCTTAGACGCCGGAGGGACCTACGAGCAGTACTTC. The J gene is TRBJ2-7, the V gene TRBV7-2; a possible D gene is TRBD2 (6 bases). Germline CDR1 SGHTA, CDR2 FQGNSA. Trimming left V 1 base short and J 2 bases short, with 12 bases between. CDR3 length: 15 amino acids.

Here the CDR3 DNA reads TGTGCCAGCAGCGACCCCAGGGACGTGGACACCGGGGAGCTGTTTTTT. Its translation: CASSDPRDVDTGELFF. The chain uses TRBV9 and TRBJ2-2; D may correspond to TRBD1 or TRBD2 (5 bases each). This CDR3 is built from 16 residues. With 3 bases removed from V and 3 bases from J, the gap between germline ends came to 15 bases. CDR1 is SGDLS and CDR2 is YYNGEE in the germline V gene.

V and J are TRBV2 and TRBJ1-1, with D perhaps TRBD1 (6 bases). This CDR3 is 13 amino acids long. Trimming cost V 7 bases and J 6 bases, with 15 bases left between them. CDR1 and CDR2 from the germline V gene are SNHLY and FYNNEI. CDR3 sequence reads: CASKVQGRSEAFF. The CDR3 coding sequence is TGTGCCAGCAAGGTACAGGGTCGGTCTGAAGCTTTCTTT.

This chain connects TRBV25-1 to TRBJ1-6; D gene ambiguous. The ends were cut back, 2 bases at V and 10 bases at J, with 18 bases in the middle. The CDR3 extends over 16 amino acids. Per germline, CDR1 MGHDK and CDR2 SYGVNS. The chain's CDR3 is CASSEPETRHGSPLHF. The CDR3 DNA is TGTGCCAGCAGTGAACCCGAGACACGCCACGGGTCACCCCTCCACTTT.

The V and J genes are TRBV27 and TRBJ1-1; D call uncertain. The CDR3 consists of 14 residues. CDR1 and CDR2 (germline): MNHEY, SMNVEV (reference sequence). Trimming cost V 2 bases and J 5 bases, with 12 bases left between them. The CDR3 nucleotides read TGTGCCAGCAGTTTAGGTGGAGGTAGGACTGAAGCTTTCTTT. This sequence encodes CASSLGGGRTEAFF.

The chain is built from TRBV5-8 and TRBJ2-5, with D perhaps being TRBD1 or TRBD2 (5 bases each). The CDR3 is made up of 15 amino acids. Germline CDR1 SGHTS, CDR2 YDEGEE. The V end was cut by 7 bases, the J end by 3 bases, with 19 bases between. The CDR3 loop reads CASAPIWGFEETQYF. In nucleotides, the CDR3 is TGTGCCAGCGCACCGATTTGGGGGTTTGAAGAGACCCAGTACTTC.

This clone was observed a single time. The chain couples TRBV5-4 to TRBJ2-7, with no clear D. This CDR3 is 14 amino acids long. V was clipped by 1 base and J by 2 bases, with 10 bases between them. Germline values: CDR1 SGHNT, CDR2 YYREEE (reference sequence). CDR3 loop: CASSLPTEPYEQYF. CDR3 nucleotide sequence: TGTGCCAGCAGCTTGCCTACGGAACCCTACGAGCAGTACTTC.

The CDR3 DNA reads as TGTGCCAGCAGTAGTGGGACAGGAGTTGCAACTAATGAAAAACTGTTTTTT. The encoded protein is CASSSGTGVATNEKLFF. The V call is TRBV28, the J call TRBJ1-4, with TRBD1 identical over 8 bases. Germline CDR1 and CDR2: MDHEN and SYDVKM. The V segment lost 5 bases and the J segment 0 bases; nucleotides outside the gene matches: 8. This CDR3 contains 17 residues.

This clone was counted between two and nine times. The chain recombines TRBV6-5 with TRBJ1-6; TRBD1 is a possible D gene (6 bases). Germline CDR1 is MNHEY and CDR2 is SVGAGI. Trimming took off 11 bases at V and 6 bases at J, with 11 bases between the two ends. This CDR3 comprises 12 residues. CDR3 DNA sequence: TGTGCCGCACAGGGAGCTAATTCACCCCTCCACTTT. Residues: CAAQGANSPLHF.

The chain is built from TRBV27 and TRBJ2-1; 14 positions agree with TRBD2. The CDR3 runs 19 residues. Per the germline V gene, CDR1 is MNHEY and CDR2 is SMNVEV (reference sequence). J was trimmed by 9 bases and V by 1 base; bases with no gene match: 14. This CDR3 is CASSLYRPETSGRAGEQFF. In DNA, the CDR3 is TGTGCCAGCAGTTTATACCGCCCAGAGACTAGCGGGAGGGCCGGTGAGCAGTTCTTC.

The CDR3 sequence: CASSQDAMWGRGEDYGYTF. CDR3 bases: TGCGCCAGCAGCCAAGATGCGATGTGGGGCCGAGGTGAGGACTATGGCTACACCTTC. This chain uses TRBV4-1 with TRBJ1-2; possibly TRBD1 for D (5 bases). The germline gives CDR1 MGHRA, CDR2 YSYEKL. The CDR3 spans 19 residues. Deletions cut 0 bases from V and 3 bases from J, with 23 bases between.

The chain has TRBV15 and TRBJ1-5, with a tentative D call TRBD1 (5 bases). With 0 bases removed from V and 4 bases from J, the gap between germline ends came to 16 bases. The CDR3 covers 17 residues. Germline V gene lookup returns CDR1 LNHNV and CDR2 YYDKDF (reference sequence). The CDR3 nucleotides are TGTGCCACCAGCAGAGATCGGGGTAGGGGATTTAATCAGCCCCAGCATTTT. Translating it yields CATSRDRGRGFNQPQHF.

The CDR3 DNA is TGTGCCAGCAGCTTGGATGCAGGAGTCCGGTACTTC. Translating gives CASSLDAGVRYF. The rearrangement uses TRBV7-8 and TRBJ2-7; D gene ambiguous. Germline CDR1 is SGHVS and CDR2 is FQNEAQ. The CDR3 length is 12 residues. The germline V and J ends were trimmed by 3 bases and 12 bases, with 15 bases remaining between them.

V is TRBV2 and J is TRBJ2-5; D gene uncertain. Between the trimmed V and J ends, which lost 4 bases and 2 bases, there was a span of 14 bases. The CDR3 spans 15 residues. Looked up from germline, CDR1 is SNHLY and CDR2 is FYNNEI. CDR3 sequence (DNA): TGTGCCAGCAGTGTTGTTGGGGAAGATCAAGAGACCCAGTACTTC. Amino acids: CASSVVGEDQETQYF.

The chain carries TRBV7-9 and TRBJ2-1; 7 bases line up with TRBD2. With V trimmed by 4 bases and J by 8 bases, 14 bases remained unmatched. The CDR3 sequence is 16 residues long. Germline V gene lookup returns CDR1 SEHNR and CDR2 FQNEAQ (reference sequence). The CDR3 nucleotides read TGTGCCAGCAGCTCAGCGGGACTGGGGAATTTGTATGAGCAGTTCTTC. Encoded protein: CASSSAGLGNLYEQFF.